A single sample is the source of the 25 T cell receptor beta chains below, sequenced in a study of cytomegalovirus exposure and HLA in healthy donors. 13 Jbeta primers and 60 Vbeta primers were used for the PCR. Sequencing used immunoSEQ multiplex PCR; TCRdb keeps in-frame clones, though not all of them. The table shows about 130,000 clones, with roughly three quarters occurring only once. Sample: PBMCs. These receptors all stem from a man under 40 in good health and CMV-seronegative.

This clone was seen a single time. This chain uses TRBV2 with TRBJ1-1; TRBD1 is a possible D gene (6 bases). Germline assignment: CDR1 SNHLY and CDR2 FYNNEI. Trimming took off 4 bases at V and 3 bases at J, with 6 bases between the two ends. CDR3 size: 12 residues. The CDR3, as DNA: TGTGCCAGCAGTGCAGGGGACACTGAAGCTTTCTTT. Its protein is CASSAGDTEAFF.

This chain joins TRBV25-1 and TRBJ1-4; 10 nucleotides agree with TRBD1. Germline CDR1 is MGHDK and CDR2 is SYGVNS. This CDR3 spans 18 amino acids. Trimming removed 4 bases from V and 7 bases from J; junction bases left unmatched: 15. The CDR3 here is CASSAYMTGGRIVEKLFF. Written as DNA, the CDR3 is TGTGCCAGCAGTGCCTATATGACAGGGGGCAGAATTGTTGAAAAACTGTTTTTT.

CDR3 sequence reads: CASSPQVSNQPQHF. In nucleotides, the CDR3 is TGTGCCAGCAGCCCACAGGTTAGCAATCAGCCCCAGCATTTT. The chain has TRBV7-8 and TRBJ1-5; TRBD1 is a possible D gene (5 bases). Per germline, CDR1 SGHVS and CDR2 FQNEAQ. V was shortened by 5 bases and J by 0 bases, with 8 bases between the two germline ends. This CDR3 is 14 amino acids long.

This clone came up once. The chain uses TRBV6-1 and TRBJ2-1; possibly TRBD2 for D (5 bases). V lost 0 bases, J lost 0 bases, and 6 bases lay in between. This CDR3 is 15 amino acids long. CDR1 and CDR2 (germline): MNHNS, SASEGT. CDR3 residues: CASSEAGSSYNEQFF. The CDR3 coding sequence is TGTGCCAGCAGTGAAGCGGGGAGCTCCTACAATGAGCAGTTCTTC.

This rearrangement joins TRBV7-3 to TRBJ2-1, with no clear D. Germline CDR1 is SGHTA and CDR2 is FQGTGA. Deletions cut 5 bases from V and 0 bases from J, with 11 bases between. This CDR3 spans 15 amino acids. CDR3 protein: CASSLQSSSYNEQFF. DNA for the CDR3: TGTGCCAGCAGCCTACAGTCCAGCTCCTACAATGAGCAGTTCTTC.

The rearrangement joins TRBV19 to TRBJ1-5; 8 nucleotides line up with TRBD1. From germline, CDR1 is LNHDA and CDR2 SQIVND (reference sequence). The V and J ends lost 4 bases and 5 bases, in that order; junction bases with no gene match: 10. The CDR3 is 16 residues long. The CDR3 region has the DNA TGTGCCAGTAGTACCACCGGGACAGGAGGGTATCAGCCCCAGCATTTT. The encoded protein is CASSTTGTGGYQPQHF.

This rearrangement joins TRBV5-4 to TRBJ2-1, with 14 bases fitting TRBD2. The length of the CDR3 is 15 residues. Germline assignment: CDR1 SGHNT and CDR2 YYREEE (reference sequence). With V trimmed by 0 bases and J by 11 bases, 4 bases remained unmatched. The DNA of the CDR3 is TGTGCCAGCAGCTTGGGACTAGCGGGAGGGCCAAAGCAGTTCTTC. It specifies CASSLGLAGGPKQFF.

This rearrangement joins TRBV27 to TRBJ2-3; 16 nucleotides align to TRBD2. With 0 bases clipped from V and 0 bases from J, the junction kept 3 bases outside the gene matches. Germline V gene lookup returns CDR1 MNHEY and CDR2 SMNVEV (reference sequence). CDR3 length equals 19 residues. The CDR3 nucleotides are TGTGCCAGCAGTTTATCCGGGACTAGCGGGAGGGCTAGCACAGATACGCAGTATTTT. It specifies CASSLSGTSGRASTDTQYF.

The V call is TRBV28, the J call TRBJ2-7; 7 bases agree with TRBD1. CDR1 is MDHEN, CDR2 SYDVKM, per germline. Losses at the gene ends were 5 bases for V and 1 base for J; bases not matched to a gene: 8. The CDR3 covers 15 residues. The chain's CDR3 is CASSLRQGRSYEQYF. The CDR3, as DNA: TGTGCCAGCAGTCTTAGACAGGGAAGGTCCTACGAGCAGTACTTC.

The V gene is TRBV7-8, the J gene TRBJ1-5; no definite D call. Germline lookup yields CDR1 SGHVS and CDR2 FQNEAQ. The CDR3 is made up of 15 amino acids. Trimming left V 0 bases short and J 4 bases short, with 10 bases between. The CDR3 sequence: CASSLAIQPNQPQHF. CDR3 nucleotides: TGTGCCAGCAGCTTAGCTATACAGCCGAATCAGCCCCAGCATTTT.

The CDR3 region is CASSYTTGAEAFF. The CDR3 DNA reads as TGTGCCAGCAGCTACACGACAGGGGCTGAAGCTTTCTTT. The chain uses TRBV7-8 and TRBJ1-1; 8 bases map to TRBD1. V shed 4 bases and J 6 bases; nucleotides not matched to a gene: 4. This CDR3 is 13 amino acids long. CDR1 is SGHVS and CDR2 is FQNEAQ in the germline V gene. The full variable domain, completed using reference TRBV7-8 and TRBJ1-1, is GAGVSQSPRYKVAKRGQDVALRCDPISGHVSLFWYQQALGQGPEFLTYFQNEAQLDKSGLPSDRFFAERPEGSVSTLKIQRTQQEDSAVYLCASSYTTGAEAFFGQGTRLTVV.

Only a few counts were recorded for this clone. This chain connects TRBV11-1 to TRBJ2-3, with a tentative D call TRBD2 (6 bases). Germline V gene lookup returns CDR1 SGHAT and CDR2 FQDESV (reference sequence). The V end lost 2 bases, the J end lost 4 bases, and 13 bases lay between the germline ends. The CDR3 sequence is 15 residues long. The CDR3 DNA sequence: TGTGCCAGCAGCTTACCCTGGGGGGTTTCAGATACGCAGTATTTT. It is translated as CASSLPWGVSDTQYF.

The gene calls are TRBV6-1 and TRBJ1-2, with D maybe TRBD1 (6 bases). Germline V gene lookup returns CDR1 MNHNS and CDR2 SASEGT. Trimming removed 3 bases at V and 4 bases at J, with 9 bases between. This CDR3 has 13 amino acids. The CDR3 coding sequence is TGTGCCAGCAGTGACTCGACAGGCTATGGCTACACCTTC. This gives the protein CASSDSTGYGYTF.

The chain joins TRBV29-1 to TRBJ2-1, with 10 positions matching TRBD2. The germline V gene encodes CDR1 SQVTM and CDR2 ANQGSEA. Unmatched junction bases numbered 13, after V lost 6 bases and J lost 8 bases. This CDR3 region has 15 residues. This CDR3 reads CSVKTSGRGIDEQFF. In DNA form, the CDR3 reads TGCAGCGTAAAAACGAGCGGGAGGGGGATCGATGAGCAGTTCTTC.

This chain uses TRBV19 with TRBJ2-7; D is perhaps TRBD2 (5 bases). The CDR3 extends over 15 amino acids. Trimming cost V 0 bases and J 6 bases, with 15 bases left between them. CDR1 LNHDA and CDR2 SQIVND come from the germline V gene (reference sequence). CDR3 region: CASSIEGRSRGEQYF. The DNA of the CDR3 is TGTGCCAGTAGTATAGAAGGCCGTTCTCGGGGCGAGCAGTACTTC.

This clone was seen a handful of times. CDR3 sequence: CARVAGENTGELFF. Here the CDR3 DNA reads TGCGCCAGGGTAGCGGGGGAAAACACCGGGGAGCTGTTTTTT. The V and J genes are TRBV10-1 and TRBJ2-2; 9 nucleotides align to TRBD2. This CDR3 is built from 14 residues. V lost 9 bases to trimming and J lost 2 bases; unmatched junction nucleotides: 4. Per the germline V gene, CDR1 is WNHNN and CDR2 is SYGVQD (reference sequence).

The chain employs TRBV30 and TRBJ1-5; D perhaps matches TRBD1 (6 bases). The CDR3 loop spans 14 amino acids. The germline V gene has CDR1 GTSNPN and CDR2 SVGIG (reference sequence). V gave up 2 bases and J gave up 6 bases, with 14 bases separating them. CDR3 sequence reads: CAWSSDRFGQPQHF. The DNA for the CDR3 is TGTGCCTGGAGTTCTGACAGGTTTGGTCAGCCCCAGCATTTT.

The CDR3 reads CASSFGLGLAGAYEQYF. The CDR3 coding sequence is TGTGCCAGCAGCTTTGGGCTAGGGCTAGCGGGAGCCTACGAGCAGTACTTC. The chain uses TRBV12-1 and TRBJ2-7; TRBD2 is taken as the D call from the table, unchecked against the DNA. TRBV12-1 is given as a pseudogene. This CDR3 has 17 amino acids.

The chain recombines TRBV9 with TRBJ2-2, with TRBD1 identical over 8 bases. This CDR3 region has 14 residues. Germline CDR1 SGDLS, CDR2 YYNGEE. The ends lost 5 bases at V and 7 bases at J; junction bases unmatched: 7. The CDR3 region has the DNA TGTGCCAGCAGTTGGACAGGGTCTGGCGGGGAGCTGTTTTTT. This translates into CASSWTGSGGELFF.

The rearrangement links TRBV6-1 to TRBJ2-2, with D possibly matching TRBD2 (5 bases). This CDR3 is built from 16 residues. The germline V gene has CDR1 MNHNS and CDR2 SASEGT. The V gene lost 3 bases and the J gene lost 1 base, with 12 bases spanning the gap. Here the CDR3 DNA reads TGTGCCAGCAGTGATCAGCCGGGGTTGAACACCGGGGAGCTGTTTTTT. Its protein is CASSDQPGLNTGELFF.

This clone was seen a few times. The rearrangement links TRBV9 to TRBJ2-3, with unresolved D. The CDR3 loop spans 14 amino acids. The ends were cut back, 1 base at V and 2 bases at J, with 8 bases in the middle. Germline loops: CDR1 SGDLS, CDR2 YYNGEE. The CDR3 is CASSVTANTDTQYF. For the CDR3, the DNA is TGTGCCAGCAGCGTAACAGCAAACACAGATACGCAGTATTTT.

V is TRBV28 and J is TRBJ2-1; TRBD2 agrees at 15 bases. This CDR3 has 15 residues. J lost 8 bases, V lost 6 bases, and 5 bases had no gene match. The V gene's germline CDR1 is MDHEN and CDR2 SYDVKM. CDR3 nucleotides: TGTGCCAGCAGCCTAAGGACTAGCGGGAGGGATGAGCAGTTCTTC. This gives the protein CASSLRTSGRDEQFF.

This clone was seen a single time. V and J are TRBV5-4 and TRBJ2-2, with unresolved D. CDR1 is SGHNT and CDR2 is YYREEE in the germline V gene (reference sequence). V was clipped by 4 bases and J by 0 bases, with 10 bases between them. This CDR3 is 15 amino acids long. The CDR3 DNA follows: TGTGCCAGCAGCCCACAGACACCGAACACCGGGGAGCTGTTTTTT. It specifies CASSPQTPNTGELFF.

V usage is TRBV14 and J usage is TRBJ1-3; 7 nucleotides align to TRBD1. CDR3 length: 16 residues. The germline CDR1 and CDR2 sequences are SGHDN and FVKESK. Losses at the gene ends were 11 bases for V and 4 bases for J; bases not matched to a gene: 17. The CDR3 DNA sequence: TGTGCCCCGGGGAACAAGGGGGCGCGGCCGGGAAACACCATATATTTT. Protein sequence: CAPGNKGARPGNTIYF.

As to this clone: Other DNA sequences of this sample code for an identical CDR3. This CDR3 reads CASSPGGSGANVLTF. The CDR3 nucleotides are TGTGCCAGCAGCCCAGGGGGGTCTGGGGCCAACGTCCTGACTTTC. The chain links TRBV9 to TRBJ2-6; the D gene is possibly TRBD1 (7 bases). This CDR3 has 15 residues. Germline lookup yields CDR1 SGDLS and CDR2 YYNGEE. Trimming left V 4 bases short and J 1 base short, with 9 bases between.